Shown below are 24 T cell receptor beta chains from a single sample sequenced in a study of blood T cell repertoires in COVID-19. The method was immunoSEQ multiplex PCR; TCRdb's version includes in-frame clones alone and lacks a portion of them. Of about 120,000 clones listed, 90% are singletons. Material: peripheral blood. The receptors here all came from a woman aged 60-70 years with COVID-19, enrolled during active disease.

This clone was counted between two and nine times. The gene calls are TRBV7-2 and TRBJ1-5; 7 bases are shared with TRBD1. CDR3 length equals 14 residues. Germline CDR1 and CDR2: SGHTA and FQGNSA. The ends lost 2 bases at V and 6 bases at J; junction bases unmatched: 4. CDR3 nucleotide sequence: TGTGCCAGCAGCTTACGACAGGGCGGTCAGCCCCAGCATTTT. Translation gives CASSLRQGGQPQHF.

The chain is built from TRBV19 and TRBJ2-7, with 7 nucleotides matching TRBD1. Germline V gene sequence: CDR1 LNHDA, CDR2 SQIVND (reference sequence). Trimming removed 5 bases from V and 3 bases from J; junction bases left unmatched: 7. The CDR3 has 14 amino acids. In nucleotides, the CDR3 is TGTGCCAGTAGTCCTTCGACAGGGTACTACGAGCAGTACTTC. Protein product: CASSPSTGYYEQYF.

This chain joins TRBV11-3 and TRBJ2-5; 8 bases align to TRBD1. V shed 3 bases, J shed 5 bases, and the junction held 8 bases outside the gene matches. The CDR3 covers 15 residues. CDR1 SGHNT and CDR2 YENEEA come from the germline V gene. CDR3 protein: CASSLGQGARETQYF. In DNA, the CDR3 is TGTGCCAGCAGCTTGGGCCAGGGGGCTCGGGAGACCCAGTACTTC.

This clone was recorded only once. The J gene is TRBJ2-7, the V gene TRBV27; 7 bases match TRBD1. This CDR3 has 17 residues. The ends lost 6 bases at V and 6 bases at J; junction bases unmatched: 20. From germline, CDR1 is MNHEY and CDR2 SMNVEV (reference sequence). In nucleotides, the CDR3 is TGTGCCAGCAGAGAGGACAGGTCGTGGATCCCGGGCGGCGAGCAGTACTTC. Its protein product is CASREDRSWIPGGEQYF.

This chain joins TRBV7-2 and TRBJ1-5; 12 bases align to TRBD1. Trimming cost V 1 base and J 2 bases; bases outside gene matches: 6. CDR3 length equals 18 residues. Per germline, CDR1 SGHTA and CDR2 FQGNSA. The CDR3 coding sequence is TGTGCCAGCAGCTTAGAGGGACAGGGGGCGACGGGCAATCAGCCCCAGCATTTT. Translating gives CASSLEGQGATGNQPQHF.

This chain joins TRBV4-3 and TRBJ2-7; 7 positions agree with TRBD2. CDR3 length equals 19 residues. In germline, CDR1 is LGHNA, CDR2 YSLEER. The V segment lost 2 bases and the J segment 4 bases; nucleotides outside the gene matches: 20. The CDR3 loop reads CASSQRLVGSGALSYEQYF. CDR3 nucleotide sequence: TGCGCCAGCAGCCAAAGACTAGTAGGGAGCGGGGCCTTGTCGTACGAGCAGTACTTC.

The chain has TRBV11-3 and TRBJ1-1; D call uncertain. The CDR3 extends over 13 amino acids. Per germline, CDR1 SGHNT and CDR2 YENEEA. V lost 4 bases, J lost 0 bases, and 6 bases lay in between. In nucleotides, the CDR3 is TGTGCCAGCAGCTCCGGGTTGAACACTGAAGCTTTCTTT. It specifies CASSSGLNTEAFF. The full variable domain, in which reference TRBV11-3 and TRBJ1-1 provide the parts outside the CDR3, is EAGVVQSPRYKIIEKKQPVAFWCNPISGHNTLYWYLQNLGQGPELLIRYENEEAVDDSQLPKDRFSAERLKGVDSTLKIQPAELGDSAVYLCASSSGLNTEAFFGQGTRLTVV.

The gene calls are TRBV19 and TRBJ2-3; 11 nucleotides match TRBD2. The V segment lost 6 bases and the J segment 4 bases; nucleotides outside the gene matches: 6. Germline assignment: CDR1 LNHDA and CDR2 SQIVND (reference sequence). The CDR3 runs to 15 residues. The DNA for the CDR3 is TGTGCCAGTAGGGATAGCGGGGGGGCGTCAGATACGCAGTATTTT. It translates to CASRDSGGASDTQYF.

The chain has TRBV9 and TRBJ1-2; 10 bases are a match to TRBD1. The CDR3 is 17 amino acids. The V segment lost 4 bases and the J segment 1 base; nucleotides outside the gene matches: 10. Germline V lookup: CDR1 SGDLS, CDR2 YYNGEE. CDR3 DNA sequence: TGTGCCAGCAGCCACTACGGGACAGGGGACCTTAACTATGGCTACACCTTC. Translating gives CASSHYGTGDLNYGYTF.

This chain uses TRBV20-1 with TRBJ2-7; tentatively, D is TRBD1 (6 bases). Between the trimmed V and J ends, which lost 3 bases and 6 bases, there was a span of 21 bases. The CDR3 totals 15 residues. Germline V lookup: CDR1 DFQATT, CDR2 SNEGSKA (reference sequence). CDR3 amino acids: CSASRGRGRNREQYF. The CDR3 nucleotides read TGCAGTGCTAGTAGAGGCAGGGGACGGAATCGCGAGCAGTACTTC.

The chain recombines TRBV7-9 with TRBJ1-2; TRBD1 agrees at 8 bases. Germline V gene sequence: CDR1 SEHNR, CDR2 FQNEAQ (reference sequence). This CDR3 comprises 18 residues. Trimming removed 5 bases from V and 2 bases from J; junction bases left unmatched: 16. The CDR3: CASSPKESGQGGNYGYTF. In DNA, the CDR3 is TGTGCCAGCAGCCCCAAGGAGTCCGGACAGGGTGGGAACTATGGCTACACCTTC.

The CDR3 region is CASSITGVHTIYF. CDR3 nucleotides: TGTGCCAGTAGTATAACCGGGGTCCACACCATATATTTT. The chain recombines TRBV19 with TRBJ1-3; D is uncertain. The CDR3 extends over 13 amino acids. The germline CDR1 and CDR2 sequences are LNHDA and SQIVND (reference sequence). The ends were cut back, 2 bases at V and 8 bases at J, with 10 bases in the middle.

This clone was detected only a few times. CDR3 loop: CASTQVGANYGYTF. Written as DNA, the CDR3 is TGTGCCAGCACCCAGGTAGGGGCCAACTATGGCTACACCTTC. V gene TRBV4-2 combines with J gene TRBJ1-2; weak D call: TRBD1 (5 bases). The CDR3 covers 14 residues. CDR1 and CDR2 from the germline V gene are LGHNA and YNFKEQ. V was clipped by 7 bases and J by 2 bases, with 14 bases between them.

With regard to this clone: No conserved phenylalanine or tryptophan is present at the end of the CDR3, so a read error is the likely explanation. The DNA is left out, because the CDR3 cannot be placed on it with certainty; the CDR3 is given as TCRdb lists it. This CDR3 is CASSDRGWAVFLG. The rearrangement uses TRBV6-1 and TRBJ1-1; the table gives TRBD1 as D, unverified against the DNA. Germline V CDR1 and CDR2: MNHNS, SASEGT. The CDR3 spans 13 amino acids, including both terminal residues.

V usage is TRBV18 and J usage is TRBJ1-4; TRBD1 matches at 10 bases. The V segment lost 3 bases and the J segment 7 bases; nucleotides outside the gene matches: 5. CDR1 and CDR2 from the germline V gene are KGHSH and LQKENI. The CDR3 contains 15 residues. For the CDR3, the DNA is TGTGCCAGCTCACCTGCGACAGGGGGCGGTGAAAAACTGTTTTTT. Its protein is CASSPATGGGEKLFF. Using reference TRBV18 and TRBJ1-4 for the parts outside the CDR3, the full variable domain is NAGVMQNPRHLVRRRGQEARLRCSPMKGHSHVYWYRQLPEEGLKFMVYLQKENIIDESGMPKERFSAEFPKEGPSILRIQQVVRGDSAAYFCASSPATGGGEKLFFGSGTQLSVL.

This chain uses TRBV19 with TRBJ1-1; D possibly corresponds to TRBD1 (5 bases). Trimming pared 5 bases from V and 1 base from J, leaving 20 bases between. The CDR3 loop spans 17 amino acids. Germline assignment: CDR1 LNHDA and CDR2 SQIVND (reference sequence). CDR3 sequence (DNA): TGTGCCAGTAGTGGGCAGGGTATAGTATCGGGGAACACTGAAGCTTTCTTT. It specifies CASSGQGIVSGNTEAFF.

The V gene is TRBV6-2 or TRBV6-3, the J gene TRBJ2-1; perhaps TRBD1 as D (6 bases). This CDR3 is built from 19 residues. V gave up 2 bases and J gave up 3 bases, with 23 bases separating them. Looked up from germline, CDR1 is MNHEY and CDR2 is SVGEGT. The CDR3 coding sequence is TGTGCCAGCAGTTACCCAACCAGTCCAGGGGTGTTCGACTACAATGAGCAGTTCTTC. This sequence encodes CASSYPTSPGVFDYNEQFF.

This sequence joins TRBV6-5 and TRBJ1-1, with D possibly matching TRBD1 (6 bases). With 2 bases removed from V and 0 bases from J, the gap between germline ends came to 13 bases. The CDR3 runs 16 residues. CDR1 and CDR2 (germline): MNHEY, SVGAGI. In DNA form, the CDR3 reads TGTGCCAGCAGTTACGGGGACGGACAGATGAACACTGAAGCTTTCTTT. It encodes CASSYGDGQMNTEAFF.

This chain uses TRBV12-5 with TRBJ2-1; TRBD2 agrees at 10 bases. V lost 2 bases and J lost 6; bases outside the gene matches: 10. Germline values: CDR1 LGHNT, CDR2 FRNRAP. The CDR3 totals 17 residues. CDR3 DNA: TGTGCTAGTGGTTTGACCCAAGCTAGCGGGGGATTCAATGAGCAGTTCTTC. Its translation: CASGLTQASGGFNEQFF.

This clone was detected only once. The V gene is TRBV19, the J gene TRBJ2-1; TRBD2 aligns across 8 bases. The germline V gene has CDR1 LNHDA and CDR2 SQIVND (reference sequence). The CDR3 loop spans 18 amino acids. Germline trimming cut 1 base from V and 4 bases from J; bases unmatched to any gene: 12. The CDR3 region has the DNA TGTGCCAGTAGTATAGGCAGGGAAGCGGGGGCCTCGTACAATGAGCAGTTCTTC. Amino acids: CASSIGREAGASYNEQFF.

The rearrangement joins TRBV11-3 to TRBJ2-1; the match to TRBD1 covers 12 bases. Trimming at V came to 2 bases and at J to 8 bases, leaving 10 bases not matched to a gene. The V gene's germline CDR1 is SGHNT and CDR2 YENEEA. There are 17 residues in the CDR3. The CDR3: CASSLLLGTGGGDEQFF. For the CDR3, the DNA is TGTGCCAGCAGCTTACTTCTCGGGACAGGGGGCGGCGATGAGCAGTTCTTC.

The chain employs TRBV11-2 and TRBJ2-5; the match to TRBD2 covers 7 bases. After removal of 4 bases from V and 0 bases from J, the junction contained 5 bases not matched to a gene. CDR1 is SGHAT, CDR2 FQNNGV, per germline. The CDR3 length is 15 residues. The DNA for the CDR3 is TGTGCCAGCAGCTCAATGGGAGGGAACCAAGAGACCCAGTACTTC. Residues: CASSSMGGNQETQYF.

This rearrangement joins TRBV6-5 to TRBJ1-2; D unresolved. The length of the CDR3 is 13 residues. Germline CDR1 MNHEY, CDR2 SVGAGI. Trimming cost V 6 bases and J 5 bases, with 13 bases left between them. The CDR3, as DNA: TGTGCCAGCAGGACCCCGGGATCTTATGGCTACACCTTC. It yields the protein CASRTPGSYGYTF.

The chain combines TRBV5-5 with TRBJ1-2, with TRBD1 identical over 7 bases. Germline V CDR1 and CDR2: SGHKS, YYEKEE (reference sequence). The CDR3 consists of 14 residues. J was trimmed by 2 bases and V by 4 bases; bases with no gene match: 5. As DNA, the CDR3 is TGTGCCAGCAGCGGAGGACAGGCGAACTATGGCTACACCTTC. Its protein is CASSGGQANYGYTF. Looking up the rest from reference TRBV5-5 and TRBJ1-2 gives the full variable domain: DAGVTQSPTHLIKTRGQQVTLRCSPISGHKSVSWYQQVLGQGPQFIFQYYEKEERGRGNFPDRFSARQFPNYSSELNVNALLLGDSALYLCASSGGQANYGYTFGSGTRLTVV.